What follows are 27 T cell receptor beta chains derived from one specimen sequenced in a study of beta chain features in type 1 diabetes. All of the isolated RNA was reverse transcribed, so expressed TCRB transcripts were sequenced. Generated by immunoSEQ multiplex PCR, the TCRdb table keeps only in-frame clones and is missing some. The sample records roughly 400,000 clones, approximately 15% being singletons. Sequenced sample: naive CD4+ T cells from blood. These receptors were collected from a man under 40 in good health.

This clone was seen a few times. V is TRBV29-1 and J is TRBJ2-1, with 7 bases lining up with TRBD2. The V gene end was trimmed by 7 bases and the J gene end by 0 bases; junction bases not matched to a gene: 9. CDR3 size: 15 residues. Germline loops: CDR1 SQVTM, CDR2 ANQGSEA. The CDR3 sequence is CSAKTPGGSYNEQFF. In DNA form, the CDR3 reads TGCAGCGCCAAGACTCCGGGGGGCTCCTACAATGAGCAGTTCTTC.

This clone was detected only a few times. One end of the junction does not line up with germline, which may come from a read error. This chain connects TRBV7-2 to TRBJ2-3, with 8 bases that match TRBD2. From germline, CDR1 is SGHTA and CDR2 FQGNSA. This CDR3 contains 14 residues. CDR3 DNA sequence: TGTGCCAGCAGCCGCGACGCCACTAGCGGCCCCTGGAATTTT. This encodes CASSRDATSGPWNF.

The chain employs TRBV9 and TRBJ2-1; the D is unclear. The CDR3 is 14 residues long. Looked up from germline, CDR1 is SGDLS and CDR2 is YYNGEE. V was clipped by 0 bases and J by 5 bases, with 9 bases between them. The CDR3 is CASSVGSSNNEQFF. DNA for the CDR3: TGTGCCAGCAGCGTAGGATCCTCGAACAATGAGCAGTTCTTC. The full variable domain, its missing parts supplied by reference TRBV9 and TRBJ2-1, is DSGVTQTPKHLITATGQRVTLRCSPRSGDLSVYWYQQSLDQGLQFLIQYYNGEERAKGNILERFSAQQFPDLHSELNLSSLELGDSALYFCASSVGSSNNEQFFGPGTRLTVL.

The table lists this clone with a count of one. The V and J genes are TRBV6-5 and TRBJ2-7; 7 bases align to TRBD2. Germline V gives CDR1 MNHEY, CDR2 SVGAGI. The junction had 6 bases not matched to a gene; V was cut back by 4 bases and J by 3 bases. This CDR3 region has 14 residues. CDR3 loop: CASSWQRGLYEQYF. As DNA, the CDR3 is TGTGCCAGCAGTTGGCAGCGGGGCCTCTACGAGCAGTACTTC.

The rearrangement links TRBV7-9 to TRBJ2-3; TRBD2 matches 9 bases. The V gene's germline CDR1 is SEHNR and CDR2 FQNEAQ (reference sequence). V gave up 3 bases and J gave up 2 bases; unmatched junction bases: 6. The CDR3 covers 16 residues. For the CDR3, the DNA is TGTGCCAGCAGCTTCGGCCTAGCGGGAAACACAGATACGCAGTATTTT. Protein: CASSFGLAGNTDTQYF.

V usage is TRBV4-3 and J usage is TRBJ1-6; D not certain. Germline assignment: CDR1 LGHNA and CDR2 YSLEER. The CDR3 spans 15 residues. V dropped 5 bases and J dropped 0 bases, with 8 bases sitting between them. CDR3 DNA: TGCGCCAGCAGCTTGATGAGCTCCTATAATTCACCCCTCCACTTT. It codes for CASSLMSSYNSPLHF.

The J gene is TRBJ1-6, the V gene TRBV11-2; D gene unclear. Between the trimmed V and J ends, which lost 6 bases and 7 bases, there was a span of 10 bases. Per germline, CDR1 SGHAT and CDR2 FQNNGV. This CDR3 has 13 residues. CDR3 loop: CASRDHKNSPLHF. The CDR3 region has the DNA TGTGCCAGCAGAGATCATAAGAATTCACCCCTCCACTTT.

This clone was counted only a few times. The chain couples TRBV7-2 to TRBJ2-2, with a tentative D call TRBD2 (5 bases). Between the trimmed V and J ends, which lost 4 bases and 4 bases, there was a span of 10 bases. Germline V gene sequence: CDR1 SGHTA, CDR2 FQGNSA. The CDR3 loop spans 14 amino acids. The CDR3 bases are TGTGCCAGCAGCTCGGGGATCCTCACCGGGGAGCTGTTTTTT. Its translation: CASSSGILTGELFF.

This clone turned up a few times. The CDR3 DNA reads as TGTGCCAGCAGGGAACGTACTAGCGGGAGTACCGGGGAGCTGTTTTTT. It yields the protein CASRERTSGSTGELFF. The gene calls are TRBV2 and TRBJ2-2; 11 bases align to TRBD2. The V segment lost 6 bases and the J segment 5 bases; nucleotides outside the gene matches: 8. The CDR3 extends over 16 amino acids. Germline V gives CDR1 SNHLY, CDR2 FYNNEI.

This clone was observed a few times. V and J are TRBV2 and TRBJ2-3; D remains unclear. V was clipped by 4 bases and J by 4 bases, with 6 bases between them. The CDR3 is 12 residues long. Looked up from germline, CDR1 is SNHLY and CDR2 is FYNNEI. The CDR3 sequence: CASSASPDTQYF. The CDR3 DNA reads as TGTGCCAGCAGTGCAAGCCCAGATACGCAGTATTTT.

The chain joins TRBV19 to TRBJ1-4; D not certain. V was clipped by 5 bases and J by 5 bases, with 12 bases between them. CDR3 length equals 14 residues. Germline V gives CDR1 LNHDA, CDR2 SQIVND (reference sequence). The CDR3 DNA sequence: TGTGCCAGTAGTTCCCGGGATCTAAATGAAAAACTGTTTTTT. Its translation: CASSSRDLNEKLFF.

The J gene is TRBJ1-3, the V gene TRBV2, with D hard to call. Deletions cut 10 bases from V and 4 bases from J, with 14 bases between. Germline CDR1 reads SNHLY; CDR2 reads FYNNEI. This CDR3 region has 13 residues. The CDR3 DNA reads TGTGCCACCGGTTCAGAAGAAGGAAACACCATATATTTT. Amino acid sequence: CATGSEEGNTIYF.

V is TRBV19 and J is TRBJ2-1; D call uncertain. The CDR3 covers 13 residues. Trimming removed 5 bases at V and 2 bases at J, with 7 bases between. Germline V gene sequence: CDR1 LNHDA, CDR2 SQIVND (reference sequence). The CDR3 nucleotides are TGTGCCAGTAGTGTTCGGCCCTACAATGAGCAGTTCTTC. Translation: CASSVRPYNEQFF.

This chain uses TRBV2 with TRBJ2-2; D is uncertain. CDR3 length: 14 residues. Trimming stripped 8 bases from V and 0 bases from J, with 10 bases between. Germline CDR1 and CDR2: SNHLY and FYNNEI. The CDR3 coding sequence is TGTGCCAGCCACAGTAGGGCGAACACCGGGGAGCTGTTTTTT. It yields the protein CASHSRANTGELFF.

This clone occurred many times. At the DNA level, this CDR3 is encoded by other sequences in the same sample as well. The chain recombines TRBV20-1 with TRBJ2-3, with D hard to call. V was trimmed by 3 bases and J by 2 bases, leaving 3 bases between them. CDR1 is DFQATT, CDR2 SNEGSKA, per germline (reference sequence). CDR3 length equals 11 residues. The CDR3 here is CSARITDTQYF. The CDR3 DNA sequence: TGCAGTGCTAGGATCACAGATACGCAGTATTTT.

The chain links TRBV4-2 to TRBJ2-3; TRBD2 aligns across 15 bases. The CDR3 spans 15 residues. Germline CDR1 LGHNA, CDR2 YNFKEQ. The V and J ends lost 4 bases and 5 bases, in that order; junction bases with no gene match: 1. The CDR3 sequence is CASSPGLAGGDTQYF. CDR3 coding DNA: TGTGCCAGCAGCCCGGGACTAGCGGGAGGAGATACGCAGTATTTT.

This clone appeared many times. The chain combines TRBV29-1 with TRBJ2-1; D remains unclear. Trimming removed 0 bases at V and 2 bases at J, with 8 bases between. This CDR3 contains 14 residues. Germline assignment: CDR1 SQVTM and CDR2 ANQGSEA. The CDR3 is CSVEDVQTYNEQFF. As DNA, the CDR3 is TGCAGCGTTGAAGATGTACAGACCTACAATGAGCAGTTCTTC.

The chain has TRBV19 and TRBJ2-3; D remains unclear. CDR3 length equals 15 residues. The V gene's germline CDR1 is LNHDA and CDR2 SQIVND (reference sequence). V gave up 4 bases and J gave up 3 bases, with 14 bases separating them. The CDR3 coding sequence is TGTGCCAGTAGTAGCAAGCCCCAAAGAACAGATACGCAGTATTTT. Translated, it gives CASSSKPQRTDTQYF.

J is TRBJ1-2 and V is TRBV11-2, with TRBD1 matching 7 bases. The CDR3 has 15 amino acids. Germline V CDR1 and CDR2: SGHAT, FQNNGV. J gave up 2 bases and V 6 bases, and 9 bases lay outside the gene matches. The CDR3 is CASSRDSSLNYGYTF. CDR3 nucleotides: TGTGCCAGCAGTCGGGACAGTTCATTGAACTATGGCTACACCTTC.

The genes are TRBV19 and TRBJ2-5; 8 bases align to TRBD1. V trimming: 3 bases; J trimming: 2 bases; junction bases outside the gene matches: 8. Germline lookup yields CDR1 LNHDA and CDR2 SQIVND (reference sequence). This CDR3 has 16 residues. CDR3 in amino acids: CASSIDRGSYQETQYF. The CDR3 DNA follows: TGTGCCAGTAGTATCGACAGGGGATCTTATCAAGAGACCCAGTACTTC.

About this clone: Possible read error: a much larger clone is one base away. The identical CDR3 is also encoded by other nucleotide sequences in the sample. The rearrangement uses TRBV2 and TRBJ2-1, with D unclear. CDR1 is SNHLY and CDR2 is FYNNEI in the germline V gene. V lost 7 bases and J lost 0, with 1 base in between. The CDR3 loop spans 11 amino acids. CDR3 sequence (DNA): TGTGCCAGCACCTCCTACAATGAGCAGTTCTTC. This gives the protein CASTSYNEQFF.

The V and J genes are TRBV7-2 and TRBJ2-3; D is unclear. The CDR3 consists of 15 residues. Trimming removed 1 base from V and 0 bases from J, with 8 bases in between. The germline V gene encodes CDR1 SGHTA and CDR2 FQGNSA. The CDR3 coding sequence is TGTGCCAGCAGCTTAGACGGGTTTAGCACAGATACGCAGTATTTT. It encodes CASSLDGFSTDTQYF.

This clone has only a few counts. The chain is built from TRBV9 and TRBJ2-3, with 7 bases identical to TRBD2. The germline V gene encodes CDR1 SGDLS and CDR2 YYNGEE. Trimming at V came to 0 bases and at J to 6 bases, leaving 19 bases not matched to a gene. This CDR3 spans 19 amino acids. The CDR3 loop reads CASSVEVAGANPTGDTQYF. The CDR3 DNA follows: TGTGCCAGCAGCGTAGAGGTGGCGGGAGCAAACCCCACGGGGGATACGCAGTATTTT.

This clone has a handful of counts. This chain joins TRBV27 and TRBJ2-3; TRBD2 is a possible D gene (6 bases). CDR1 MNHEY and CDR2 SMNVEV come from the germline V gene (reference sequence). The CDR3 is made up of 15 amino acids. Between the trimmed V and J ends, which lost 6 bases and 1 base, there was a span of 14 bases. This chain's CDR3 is CASRPMGLRTDTQYF. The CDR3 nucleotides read TGTGCCAGCAGACCCATGGGACTGCGCACAGATACGCAGTATTTT.

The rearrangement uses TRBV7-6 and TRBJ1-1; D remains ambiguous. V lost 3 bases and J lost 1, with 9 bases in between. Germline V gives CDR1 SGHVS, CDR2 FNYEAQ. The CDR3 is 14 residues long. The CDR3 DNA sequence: TGTGCCAGCAGCTTTGACGGGTCGAACACTGAAGCTTTCTTT. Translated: CASSFDGSNTEAFF.

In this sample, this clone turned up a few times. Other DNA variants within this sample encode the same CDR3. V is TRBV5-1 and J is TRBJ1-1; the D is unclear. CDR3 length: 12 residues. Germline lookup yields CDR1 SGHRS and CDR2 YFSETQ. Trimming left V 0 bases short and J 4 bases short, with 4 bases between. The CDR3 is CASSLEGTEAFF. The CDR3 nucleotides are TGCGCCAGCAGCTTGGAGGGCACTGAAGCTTTCTTT.

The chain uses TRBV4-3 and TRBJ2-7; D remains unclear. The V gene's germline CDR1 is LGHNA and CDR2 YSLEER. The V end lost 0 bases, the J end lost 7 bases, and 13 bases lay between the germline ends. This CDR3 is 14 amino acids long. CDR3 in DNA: TGCGCCAGCAGCCAAGATAGACCATCGCGGGAGCAGTACTTC. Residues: CASSQDRPSREQYF.